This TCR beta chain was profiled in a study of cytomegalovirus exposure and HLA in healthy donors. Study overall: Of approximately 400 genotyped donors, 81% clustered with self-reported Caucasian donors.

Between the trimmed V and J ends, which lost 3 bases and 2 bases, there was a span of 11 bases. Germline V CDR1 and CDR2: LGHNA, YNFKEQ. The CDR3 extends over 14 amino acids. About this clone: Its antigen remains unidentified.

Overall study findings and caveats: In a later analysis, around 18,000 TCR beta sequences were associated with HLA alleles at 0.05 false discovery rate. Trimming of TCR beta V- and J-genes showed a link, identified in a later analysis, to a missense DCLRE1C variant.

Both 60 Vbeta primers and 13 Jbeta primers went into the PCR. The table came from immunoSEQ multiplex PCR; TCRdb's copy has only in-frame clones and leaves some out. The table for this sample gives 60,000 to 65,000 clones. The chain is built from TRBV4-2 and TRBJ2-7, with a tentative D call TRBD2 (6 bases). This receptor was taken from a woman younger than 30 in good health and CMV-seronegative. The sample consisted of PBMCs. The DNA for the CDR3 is TGTGCCAGCAGCCAGGGACGGACTACCTACGAGCAGTACTTC. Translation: CASSQGRTTYEQYF.